This passage covers 14 T cell receptor beta chains from one sample sequenced in a study of cytomegalovirus exposure and HLA in healthy donors. The PCR employed 60 Vbeta primers together with 13 Jbeta primers. The repertoire was sequenced with immunoSEQ multiplex PCR; TCRdb's copy has only in-frame clones and lacks some. The data hold about 140,000 clones, with approximately 82% observed a single time. Sequenced: PBMCs. These receptors all stem from a woman in her thirties or forties in good health and CMV-seronegative.

This clone has a single count. This chain uses TRBV11-2 with TRBJ2-1; D unresolved. V was trimmed by 0 bases and J by 1 base, leaving 10 bases between them. CDR3 length equals 16 residues. Germline V lookup: CDR1 SGHAT, CDR2 FQNNGV. DNA of the CDR3: TGTGCCAGCAGCTTAGATCTCGACTCATCCTACAATGAGCAGTTCTTC. Amino acids: CASSLDLDSSYNEQFF.

Only a few counts were recorded for this clone. This chain's CDR3 is CASSDDGQGVHEQYF. The CDR3 DNA follows: TGTGCCAGCAGTGACGATGGACAGGGTGTCCACGAGCAGTACTTC. The J gene is TRBJ2-7, the V gene TRBV25-1; 8 bases map to TRBD1. Germline-derived CDR1 and CDR2 are MGHDK and SYGVNS. The CDR3 is 15 amino acids. Trimming removed 3 bases from V and 5 bases from J; junction bases left unmatched: 9.

This clone has a single count. One end of the junction is discordant with germline, which a read error may explain. Other DNA sequences in this sample translate to the same CDR3. The chain is built from TRBV5-1 and TRBJ2-7; 12 bases match TRBD2. Germline-derived CDR1 and CDR2 are SGHRS and YFSETQ. This CDR3 spans 16 amino acids. For the CDR3, the DNA is TGTGCCAGCAGCCCAAAGACTAGCGGGAGCTCCTACGAGCAGTACTTC. Encoded protein: CASSPKTSGSSYEQYF.

The CDR3 DNA reads TGTGCCAGCAGCTTAGTCGGCGGGGGCATAATGAGGGGCTACACCTTC. Its protein product is CASSLVGGGIMRGYTF. The chain carries TRBV7-9 and TRBJ1-2; D might be TRBD1 (6 bases). Germline CDR1 SEHNR, CDR2 FQNEAQ (reference sequence). With 1 base removed from V and 8 bases from J, the gap between germline ends came to 20 bases. The CDR3 contains 16 residues.

The chain joins TRBV7-9 to TRBJ1-2, with D possibly matching TRBD1 (5 bases). Trimming removed 5 bases from V and 5 bases from J, with 12 bases in between. This CDR3 has 13 residues. Germline V CDR1 and CDR2: SEHNR, FQNEAQ (reference sequence). The CDR3 here is CASSMQGVYGYTF. DNA of the CDR3: TGTGCCAGCAGCATGCAGGGTGTTTATGGCTACACCTTC.

The CDR3 DNA sequence: TGTGCCAGCTCGGCCAGGGGATACGAGCAGTACTTC. This codes for CASSARGYEQYF. This chain joins TRBV6-5 and TRBJ2-7; D perhaps matches TRBD1 (6 bases). The CDR3 runs 12 residues. Per germline, CDR1 MNHEY and CDR2 SVGAGI. Trimming left V 8 bases short and J 4 bases short, with 12 bases between.

V is TRBV7-6 and J is TRBJ1-5; 8 bases are shared with TRBD1. The germline V gene encodes CDR1 SGHVS and CDR2 FNYEAQ. The CDR3 contains 14 residues. Trimming took 0 bases from V and 6 from J; bases not matched to a gene: 1. In DNA form, the CDR3 reads TGTGCCAGCAGCTTAGCCCAGGGGGCTCAGCCCCAGCATTTT. It encodes CASSLAQGAQPQHF.

The V and J genes are TRBV28 and TRBJ1-1, with D unresolved. This CDR3 spans 12 amino acids. In germline, CDR1 is MDHEN, CDR2 SYDVKM. V gave up 2 bases and J gave up 5 bases, with 6 bases separating them. CDR3 amino acids: CASSLTKTEAFF. CDR3 DNA: TGTGCCAGCAGTTTAACTAAAACTGAAGCTTTCTTT.

The rearrangement uses TRBV27 and TRBJ2-2; 7 nucleotides line up with TRBD2. The J segment lost 2 bases and the V segment lost 4 bases, leaving 4 bases of the junction unmatched. The CDR3 has 15 residues. Germline loops: CDR1 MNHEY, CDR2 SMNVEV (reference sequence). As DNA, the CDR3 is TGTGCCAGCAGTTCGCAGCGGGGCAACACCGGGGAGCTGTTTTTT. Protein product: CASSSQRGNTGELFF.

This clone was seen a few times. The J gene is TRBJ1-1, the V gene TRBV7-9, with unresolved D. Trimming pared 6 bases from V and 2 bases from J, leaving 7 bases between. The CDR3 loop spans 12 amino acids. In germline, CDR1 is SEHNR, CDR2 FQNEAQ (reference sequence). As DNA, the CDR3 is TGTGCCAGCAGGCGGAGAAACACTGAAGCTTTCTTT. Amino acid sequence: CASRRRNTEAFF.

V and J are TRBV5-4 and TRBJ1-4, with a weak D call TRBD1 (6 bases). This CDR3 has 16 residues. Germline V gene data show CDR1 as SGHNT and CDR2 as YYREEE (reference sequence). Trimming left V 4 bases short and J 3 bases short, with 16 bases between. CDR3 coding DNA: TGTGCCAGCAGCCTTAGAACAGGGTTAGCTAATGAAAAACTGTTTTTT. It yields the protein CASSLRTGLANEKLFF.

The sample holds a few counts of this clone. The V and J genes are TRBV4-3 and TRBJ2-6; D ambiguous. Germline V CDR1 and CDR2: LGHNA, YSLEER. Trimming pared 0 bases from V and 8 bases from J, leaving 5 bases between. The CDR3 runs 13 residues. The CDR3 DNA reads as TGCGCCAGCAGCCAAGAATCTTCCAACGTCCTGACTTTC. This codes for CASSQESSNVLTF.

This chain uses TRBV30 with TRBJ2-7; 7 nucleotides line up with TRBD1. V gave up 2 bases and J gave up 6 bases; unmatched junction bases: 13. CDR3 length: 15 amino acids. The germline V gene encodes CDR1 GTSNPN and CDR2 SVGIG (reference sequence). The CDR3 reads CAWSTGTEGWGEQYF. The CDR3 DNA follows: TGTGCCTGGAGTACGGGGACAGAAGGCTGGGGCGAGCAGTACTTC.

In this sample, this clone turned up once. The chain has TRBV14 and TRBJ2-7; D possibly corresponds to TRBD2 (5 bases). The V and J ends lost 3 bases and 3 bases respectively, with 6 bases between them. The CDR3 loop spans 12 amino acids. CDR1 and CDR2 (germline): SGHDN, FVKESK. CDR3 nucleotides: TGTGCCAGCAGCCACGGGATCTACGAGCAGTACTTC. It translates to CASSHGIYEQYF.